The clone carrying this TCR beta chain occurred a few times. Its specificity is not known. One entry per CDR3 protein, called by TCRdb with MiXCR from the PCR reads. The sample consists of a few hundred thousand distinct CDR3 sequences, less than 30% of them appearing once. J lost 6 bases, V lost 2 bases, and 11 bases had no gene match. CDR1 and CDR2 (germline): KGHDR, SFDVKD. The CDR3 loop spans 18 amino acids. The source of the sample is a study of molecular identifiers for immune sequencing clone quantification. General study findings and limits: In a background of roughly 970,000 naive cells, spiked Jurkat TCR RNA from one cell was reportedly detectable. Clones above 20 RNA copies contained over 99% of effector molecules but under 1% of naive ones. Barcode sharing among identical TCR molecules could make large clones appear smaller.

A CD8+CD4-CCR7+CD45RA+ phenotype served as the sorting definition for naive CD8 T cells. The source is a human donor in good health. Some libraries in this study had Jurkat cell RNA spiked in. This chain connects TRBV24-1 to TRBJ2-3, with 12 bases matching TRBD2. Sequenced sample: naive CD8+ T cells from blood, with Jurkat cell RNA spiked in. Subset meaning: FACS-sorted CD8+CD4-CCR7+CD45RA+ naive T cells. The CDR3 spells CATSDYGLAGTEADTQYF. In nucleotides, the CDR3 is TGTGCCACCAGTGATTACGGACTAGCGGGGACAGAGGCGGATACGCAGTATTTT.